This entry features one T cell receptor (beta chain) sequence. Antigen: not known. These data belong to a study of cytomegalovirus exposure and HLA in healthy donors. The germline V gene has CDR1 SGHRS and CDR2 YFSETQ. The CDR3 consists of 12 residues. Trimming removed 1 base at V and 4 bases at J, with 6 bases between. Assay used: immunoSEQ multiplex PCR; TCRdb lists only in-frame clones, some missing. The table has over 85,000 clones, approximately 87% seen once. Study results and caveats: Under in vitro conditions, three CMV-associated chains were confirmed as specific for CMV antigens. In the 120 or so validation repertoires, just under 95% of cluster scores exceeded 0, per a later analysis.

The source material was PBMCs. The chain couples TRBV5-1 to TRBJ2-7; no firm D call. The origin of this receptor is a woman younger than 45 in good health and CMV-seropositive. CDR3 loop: CASSLNSYEQYF. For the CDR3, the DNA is TGCGCCAGCAGCTTGAACTCTTACGAGCAGTACTTC.